The sequence of this T cell receptor (beta chain) was determined in a study of T cell responses to AZD1222 COVID-19 vaccine. Findings and limits, study-wide: Recipients of two AZD1222 doses showed rising Spike-specific TCR breadth and depth.

The CDR3 sequence is 13 residues long. Germline assignment: CDR1 SGHTA and CDR2 FQGNSA. Trimming stripped 5 bases from V and 7 bases from J, with 12 bases between. Data came from immunoSEQ multiplex PCR; TCRdb stores just in-frame clones and leaves some out. Of around 150,000 clones listed, approximately 87% are singletons. As regards this clone: Its antigen is still unknown.

This receptor was obtained from an adult who received the AZD1222 COVID-19 vaccine. This sequence joins TRBV7-2 and TRBJ1-5; D may be TRBD1 (5 bases). This sample comprised peripheral blood, obtained 28 days after the second AZD1222 dose. The CDR3 region is CASSPDSDQPQHF. Here the CDR3 DNA reads TGTGCCAGCAGCCCCGACAGCGACCAGCCCCAGCATTTT.